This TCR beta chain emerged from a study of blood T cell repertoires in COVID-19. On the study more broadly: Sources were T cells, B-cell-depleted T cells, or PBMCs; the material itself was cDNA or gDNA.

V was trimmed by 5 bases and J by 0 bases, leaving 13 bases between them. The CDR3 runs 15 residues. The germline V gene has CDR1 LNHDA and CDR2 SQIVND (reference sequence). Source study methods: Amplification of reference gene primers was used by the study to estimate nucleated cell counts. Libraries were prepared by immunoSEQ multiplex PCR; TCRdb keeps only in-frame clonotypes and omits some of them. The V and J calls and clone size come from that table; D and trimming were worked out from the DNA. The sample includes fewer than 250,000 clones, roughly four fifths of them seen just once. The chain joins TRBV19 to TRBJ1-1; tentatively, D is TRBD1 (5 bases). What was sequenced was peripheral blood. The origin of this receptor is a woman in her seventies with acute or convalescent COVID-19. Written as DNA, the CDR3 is TGTGCCAGTAGTCGCGCAGGGATGATGAACACTGAAGCTTTCTTT. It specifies CASSRAGMMNTEAFF.